The 21 T cell receptor beta chains listed next were all sequenced from one sample in a study of cytomegalovirus exposure and HLA in healthy donors. Primers included in the PCR were 60 Vbeta and 13 Jbeta primers. Clones were sequenced by immunoSEQ multiplex PCR, and TCRdb holds only the in-frame ones, with some missing. Of about 130,000 clones in the sample, 70% to 85% are singletons; the top ten hold 1.5% to 2%. Sequencing was carried out using PBMCs. The receptor set was obtained from a boy between 5 and 17 years old in good health and CMV-seronegative.

The chain recombines TRBV7-9 with TRBJ2-7, with TRBD2 matching over 7 bases. The CDR3 consists of 18 residues. The J segment lost 2 bases and the V segment lost 2 bases, leaving 15 bases of the junction unmatched. Germline-derived CDR1 and CDR2 are SEHNR and FQNEAQ (reference sequence). The CDR3 here is CASSLTRVDGRGAYEQYF. CDR3 in DNA: TGTGCCAGCAGCTTAACACGGGTGGATGGACGGGGGGCCTACGAGCAGTACTTC.

The V gene is TRBV9, the J gene TRBJ1-2; tentative D call: TRBD1 (5 bases). The germline V gene encodes CDR1 SGDLS and CDR2 YYNGEE. There are 14 residues in the CDR3. Trimming took 3 bases from V and 8 from J, leaving 17 bases between them. CDR3 bases: TGTGCCAGCAGCGGGCAGGGTTTGGGTAGCGGCTACACCTTC. Protein: CASSGQGLGSGYTF. The whole variable domain, remainder taken from reference TRBV9 and TRBJ1-2, is DSGVTQTPKHLITATGQRVTLRCSPRSGDLSVYWYQQSLDQGLQFLIQYYNGEERAKGNILERFSAQQFPDLHSELNLSSLELGDSALYFCASSGQGLGSGYTFGSGTRLTVV.

This clone was counted a single time. The J gene is TRBJ2-1, the V gene TRBV6-5; 7 bases line up with TRBD1. Trimming took 6 bases from V and 8 from J; bases not matched to a gene: 4. CDR3 size: 12 residues. Looked up from germline, CDR1 is MNHEY and CDR2 is SVGAGI. DNA of the CDR3: TGTGCCAGCAGGTCCACAGGGGATGAGCAGTTCTTC. Its protein is CASRSTGDEQFF.

The chain recombines TRBV29-1 with TRBJ2-3, with D perhaps matching TRBD1 (5 bases). The CDR3 has 11 residues. V lost 7 bases to trimming and J lost 2 bases, with 7 bases between them. CDR1 and CDR2 (germline): SQVTM, ANQGSEA. The CDR3 nucleotides are TGCAGCGAGACAGCCACAGATACGCAGTATTTT. Its protein product is CSETATDTQYF.

The CDR3 protein is CAWSVQEGSGRVGQYF. The CDR3 nucleotides are TGTGCCTGGAGTGTACAGGAGGGATCGGGCCGTGTAGGGCAGTACTTC. This chain connects TRBV30 to TRBJ2-5; the D gene is possibly TRBD2 (6 bases). Germline V gene sequence: CDR1 GTSNPN, CDR2 SVGIG (reference sequence). This CDR3 is built from 16 residues. Trimming cost V 0 bases and J 11 bases, with 25 bases left between them.

In this sample, this clone turned up a few times. The chain uses TRBV28 and TRBJ1-3; D is unclear. Trimming cost V 6 bases and J 0 bases, with 12 bases left between them. The CDR3 is 15 residues long. CDR1 is MDHEN and CDR2 is SYDVKM in the germline V gene. The CDR3 bases are TGTGCCAGCAGCCCCATCAGTTACTCTGGAAACACCATATATTTT. Protein: CASSPISYSGNTIYF.

The V and J genes are TRBV6-4 and TRBJ1-2, with 7 nucleotides matching TRBD1. V lost 4 bases and J lost 4; bases outside the gene matches: 6. Per germline, CDR1 MRHNA and CDR2 SNTAGT. This CDR3 region has 14 residues. The CDR3 spells CASSGQGGSYGYTF. CDR3 in DNA: TGTGCCAGCAGTGGACAGGGAGGCAGCTATGGCTACACCTTC.

In DNA, the CDR3 is TGTGCCAGCAGTGACTCAGGGCGGAGCTCCTACGAGCAGTACTTC. Translation gives CASSDSGRSSYEQYF. The chain uses TRBV2 and TRBJ2-7; tentative D call: TRBD1 (5 bases). This CDR3 region has 15 residues. Per the germline V gene, CDR1 is SNHLY and CDR2 is FYNNEI. With 3 bases removed from V and 0 bases from J, the gap between germline ends came to 12 bases.

CDR3 bases: TGTGCCAGCAAGCAGGGGGCCAGGTATGGCTACACCTTC. This sequence encodes CASKQGARYGYTF. This chain uses TRBV6-5 with TRBJ1-2; 8 nucleotides line up with TRBD1. The junction had 6 bases not matched to a gene; V was cut back by 7 bases and J by 5 bases. The CDR3 length is 13 residues. Germline CDR1 MNHEY, CDR2 SVGAGI.

V is TRBV7-9 and J is TRBJ2-5; D gene uncertain. The length of the CDR3 is 15 residues. Trimming stripped 5 bases from V and 1 base from J, with 14 bases between. CDR1 is SEHNR and CDR2 is FQNEAQ in the germline V gene (reference sequence). The CDR3 sequence is CASSPPRGSQETQYF. The CDR3 nucleotides are TGTGCCAGCAGCCCTCCTCGAGGCAGCCAAGAGACCCAGTACTTC.

The chain is built from TRBV11-2 and TRBJ1-2, with a weak D call TRBD1 (5 bases). Germline-derived CDR1 and CDR2 are SGHAT and FQNNGV. The CDR3 spans 13 residues. Trimming removed 6 bases from V and 1 base from J, with 9 bases in between. CDR3 sequence (DNA): TGTGCCAGCAGTAAGACAGATAACTATGGCTACACCTTC. The encoded protein is CASSKTDNYGYTF.

J is TRBJ2-3 and V is TRBV10-2, with TRBD2 matching 7 bases. CDR1 WSHSY and CDR2 SAAADI come from the germline V gene. The CDR3 totals 15 residues. V trimming: 3 bases; J trimming: 4 bases; junction bases outside the gene matches: 7. This CDR3 reads CASSDPGLPPDTQYF. The DNA for the CDR3 is TGCGCCAGCAGTGATCCGGGACTACCTCCAGATACGCAGTATTTT.

This rearrangement joins TRBV2 to TRBJ1-2; a weak D match, TRBD1 (5 bases). The CDR3 has 11 residues. Germline lookup yields CDR1 SNHLY and CDR2 FYNNEI. The V end lost 10 bases, the J end lost 9 bases, and 15 bases lay between the germline ends. The CDR3 DNA follows: TGTGCCATACTGGGGGGGTTGAGCTACACCTTC. Encoded protein: CAILGGLSYTF.

This clone was seen a single time. J is TRBJ1-2 and V is TRBV2, with a weak D call TRBD1 (6 bases). The V and J ends lost 0 bases and 4 bases respectively, with 9 bases between them. Looked up from germline, CDR1 is SNHLY and CDR2 is FYNNEI. CDR3 length: 14 amino acids. CDR3 loop: CASSEAGHSYGYTF. DNA for the CDR3: TGTGCCAGCAGTGAAGCGGGACATAGCTATGGCTACACCTTC.

This chain joins TRBV5-1 and TRBJ1-1; D is possibly TRBD1 (5 bases). This CDR3 region has 14 residues. Trimming pared 3 bases from V and 2 bases from J, leaving 11 bases between. Germline V lookup: CDR1 SGHRS, CDR2 YFSETQ. The CDR3 DNA reads as TGCGCCAGCAGCTGGGGCATCCCCAACACTGAAGCTTTCTTT. Amino acids: CASSWGIPNTEAFF.

The V gene is TRBV4-3, the J gene TRBJ1-3, with D unresolved. The germline V gene encodes CDR1 LGHNA and CDR2 YSLEER. This CDR3 region has 14 residues. V was pared by 0 bases and J by 7 bases, with 10 bases between. The CDR3, as DNA: TGCGCCAGCAGCCAAGAGGCAGGCAGGAACACCATATATTTT. This codes for CASSQEAGRNTIYF.

V usage is TRBV4-2 and J usage is TRBJ1-2; D is unresolved. V was trimmed by 2 bases and J by 3 bases, leaving 7 bases between them. The CDR3 loop spans 13 amino acids. Germline CDR1 is LGHNA and CDR2 is YNFKEQ. The CDR3 region is CASSQISDYGYTF. CDR3 nucleotide sequence: TGTGCCAGCAGCCAAATCTCCGACTATGGCTACACCTTC.

This clone was seen only a few times. This chain joins TRBV19 and TRBJ1-4; maybe TRBD1 (5 bases). The V end was cut by 3 bases, the J end by 6 bases, with 17 bases between. Germline V lookup: CDR1 LNHDA, CDR2 SQIVND (reference sequence). This CDR3 region has 16 residues. In nucleotides, the CDR3 is TGTGCCAGTAGTATTGGTAGAGGGACGGGGGATGAAAAACTGTTTTTT. Protein sequence: CASSIGRGTGDEKLFF.

This clone was counted a single time. In DNA form, the CDR3 reads TGTGCCAGCAGCTTTAGGGGGATAGGGAACACTGAAGCTTTCTTT. This sequence encodes CASSFRGIGNTEAFF. The rearrangement links TRBV11-2 to TRBJ1-1; perhaps TRBD1 as D (6 bases). The CDR3 sequence is 15 residues long. The V gene's germline CDR1 is SGHAT and CDR2 FQNNGV. Between the trimmed V and J ends, which lost 3 bases and 1 base, there was a span of 12 bases.

This rearrangement joins TRBV7-9 to TRBJ1-4; TRBD1 matches at 9 bases. CDR3 length equals 16 residues. From germline, CDR1 is SEHNR and CDR2 FQNEAQ (reference sequence). V trimming: 5 bases; J trimming: 6 bases; junction bases outside the gene matches: 10. CDR3 in amino acids: CASSTYRGPRDEKLFF. The CDR3 coding sequence is TGTGCCAGCAGCACATACAGGGGGCCCCGAGATGAAAAACTGTTTTTT.

This rearrangement joins TRBV6-1 to TRBJ2-7; TRBD2 matches 8 bases. With 2 bases clipped from V and 0 bases from J, the junction kept 6 bases outside the gene matches. Germline assignment: CDR1 MNHNS and CDR2 SASEGT. The length of the CDR3 is 16 residues. CDR3 region: CASSEIPSGLSYEQYF. CDR3 coding DNA: TGTGCCAGCAGTGAAATTCCTAGCGGGCTCTCCTACGAGCAGTACTTC.